The 27 T cell receptor beta chains below all came from one sample that was sequenced in a study of T-cell reconstitution after alpha-beta-depleted transplantation in children. The TCRbeta library incorporated unique molecular identifiers. TCRdb recomputed calls from the PCR reads with MiXCR, one row per CDR3 protein. Of 150,000 to 200,000 distinct CDR3 sequences in the sample, roughly 6.8% are singletons; the top ten hold 3% to 3.5%. The specimen was PBMCs from the stem cell graft donor, collected from the stem cell graft. These receptors originate from a human donor who donated a stem cell graft to a child with Wiskott-Aldrich syndrome.

A few counts support this clonotype. This chain links TRBV5-5 with TRBJ2-5, with D perhaps being TRBD1 or TRBD2 (5 bases each). The germline V gene encodes CDR1 SGHKS and CDR2 YYEKEE (reference sequence). The CDR3 is 16 amino acids. The V and J ends lost 4 bases and 3 bases respectively, with 19 bases between them. The CDR3: CASSPLWGRGEETQYF. In DNA form, the CDR3 reads TGTGCCAGCAGCCCCCTCTGGGGGAGAGGGGAAGAGACCCAGTACTTC.

In its sample, this clonotype was seen many times. The chain recombines TRBV6-1 with TRBJ2-7, with a weak D call TRBD2 (6 bases). Trimming left V 10 bases short and J 4 bases short, with 20 bases between. CDR1 MNHNS and CDR2 SASEGT come from the germline V gene. This CDR3 region has 14 residues. The CDR3 DNA reads as TGTGCCACCTCATCATTCCGGAGCGGGTACGAGCAGTACTTC. It translates to CATSSFRSGYEQYF.

This clonotype was found many times. This chain connects TRBV7-9 to TRBJ2-7, with 8 bases fitting TRBD2. V shed 5 bases and J 9 bases; nucleotides not matched to a gene: 6. The CDR3 length is 12 residues. Germline-derived CDR1 and CDR2 are SEHNR and FQNEAQ (reference sequence). CDR3 region: CASSPISGMQYF. CDR3 sequence (DNA): TGTGCCAGCAGCCCGATTAGCGGGATGCAGTACTTC.

This clonotype was observed many times. The chain recombines TRBV5-5 with TRBJ2-4, with 7 nucleotides matching TRBD2. Germline trimming cut 4 bases from V and 11 bases from J; bases unmatched to any gene: 9. Germline-derived CDR1 and CDR2 are SGHKS and YYEKEE (reference sequence). This CDR3 comprises 13 residues. CDR3 residues: CASSLREGVVQYF. The CDR3, as DNA: TGTGCCAGCAGCCTTAGGGAGGGCGTTGTTCAGTACTTC.

The chain recombines TRBV7-8 with TRBJ2-2, with TRBD2 matching over 8 bases. Germline assignment: CDR1 SGHVS and CDR2 FQNEAQ. The CDR3 is 17 residues long. After removal of 1 base from V and 4 bases from J, the junction contained 8 bases not matched to a gene. In DNA form, the CDR3 reads TGTGCCAGCAGCTTAGGTGGGACTAGTATTAGCACCGGGGAGCTGTTTTTT. This sequence encodes CASSLGGTSISTGELFF.

This clonotype was counted many times. CDR3 DNA: TGCAGTGCTACCTGGGACAGAATCTCCTACGAGCAGTACTTC. Translation gives CSATWDRISYEQYF. This chain joins TRBV20-1 and TRBJ2-7; TRBD1 matches at 7 bases. J gave up 0 bases and V 4 bases, and 6 bases lay outside the gene matches. Germline CDR1 and CDR2: DFQATT and SNEGSKA (reference sequence). This CDR3 comprises 14 residues.

This clonotype was counted ten times or more. The chain couples TRBV7-2 to TRBJ1-2, with no clear D. V lost 0 bases, J lost 8 bases, and 13 bases lay in between. The germline V gene encodes CDR1 SGHTA and CDR2 FQGNSA. The CDR3 covers 14 residues. The CDR3 nucleotides are TGTGCCAGCAGCTTAGCAGTTTCGGCAGTCGGCTACACCTTC. The encoded protein is CASSLAVSAVGYTF.

This clonotype showed up just a few times. The rearrangement uses TRBV7-8 and TRBJ2-7, with 12 bases that match TRBD2. From germline, CDR1 is SGHVS and CDR2 FQNEAQ. This CDR3 region has 15 residues. The junction had 5 bases not matched to a gene; V was cut back by 5 bases and J by 3 bases. The CDR3 DNA is TGTGCCAGCAGCCAAGGACTAGCGGGGAACTACGAGCAGTACTTC. Translating gives CASSQGLAGNYEQYF. Variable domain in full (rest from reference TRBV7-8 and TRBJ2-7): GAGVSQSPRYKVAKRGQDVALRCDPISGHVSLFWYQQALGQGPEFLTYFQNEAQLDKSGLPSDRFFAERPEGSVSTLKIQRTQQEDSAVYLCASSQGLAGNYEQYFGPGTRLTVT.

In its sample, this clonotype was seen many times. J is TRBJ1-2 and V is TRBV5-5; tentatively, D is TRBD1 (6 bases). The CDR3 covers 14 residues. CDR1 and CDR2 from the germline V gene are SGHKS and YYEKEE (reference sequence). Trimming left V 10 bases short and J 0 bases short, with 16 bases between. CDR3 nucleotides: TGTGCCTCGAGGAGGGGACAAGCTAACTATGGCTACACCTTC. It encodes CASRRGQANYGYTF.

This clonotype was seen repeatedly, ten times or more. CDR3 DNA: TGTGCCAGCAGCTCGGGAGGGGGCACTGAAGCTTTCTTT. Its protein is CASSSGGGTEAFF. The genes are TRBV7-9 and TRBJ1-1, with TRBD1 as a possible D gene (6 bases). V lost 4 bases, J lost 4 bases, and 10 bases lay in between. The CDR3 runs to 13 residues. Germline V CDR1 and CDR2: SEHNR, FQNEAQ (reference sequence).

This clonotype has ten or more counts. V gene TRBV12-3 or TRBV12-4 combines with J gene TRBJ2-1; 9 nucleotides agree with TRBD2. This CDR3 comprises 15 residues. V dropped 6 bases and J dropped 5; count of bases not matched to a gene: 8. CDR3 loop: CASSLAGLAHNEQFF. The CDR3 DNA reads TGTGCCAGCAGCCTAGCGGGGCTAGCGCACAATGAGCAGTTCTTC.

The V and J genes are TRBV12-3 or TRBV12-4 and TRBJ2-7, with TRBD2 identical over 10 bases. Germline trimming cut 6 bases from V and 7 bases from J; bases unmatched to any gene: 6. This CDR3 has 13 amino acids. CDR3: CASRSLAGAEQYF. The CDR3 coding sequence is TGTGCCAGCAGATCCCTAGCGGGAGCGGAGCAGTACTTC.

This clonotype was picked up many times. The CDR3, as DNA: TGTGCCAGCAGCGGGGAGACGCGCAATCAGCCCCAGCATTTT. Translating gives CASSGETRNQPQHF. The V gene is TRBV5-8, the J gene TRBJ1-5; D is undetermined. The CDR3 spans 14 residues. Germline V gives CDR1 SGHTS, CDR2 YDEGEE. Trimming took 4 bases from V and 2 from J, leaving 10 bases between them.

This clonotype was counted at least ten times. CDR3 nucleotides: TGTGCCAGCAGGCCAGCGGGAGATACGCAGTATTTT. This translates into CASRPAGDTQYF. This chain joins TRBV12-3 or TRBV12-4 and TRBJ2-3, with D possibly matching TRBD2 (6 bases). Trimming pared 6 bases from V and 5 bases from J, leaving 9 bases between. The CDR3 loop spans 12 amino acids.

This clonotype was recorded at least ten times. The chain is built from TRBV4-1 and TRBJ2-5; D not certain. CDR1 MGHRA and CDR2 YSYEKL come from the germline V gene. This CDR3 spans 15 amino acids. Deletions cut 0 bases from V and 1 base from J, with 9 bases between. The CDR3: CASSQDRSIQETQYF. CDR3 DNA: TGCGCCAGCAGCCAAGATCGGAGTATCCAAGAGACCCAGTACTTC.

This clonotype was seen at least ten times. The chain combines TRBV12-3 or TRBV12-4 with TRBJ2-7, with 7 nucleotides matching TRBD2. This CDR3 is 13 amino acids long. Germline trimming cut 6 bases from V and 0 bases from J; bases unmatched to any gene: 2. The CDR3 loop reads CASRRDYSYEQYF. The CDR3 DNA is TGTGCCAGCAGGCGGGACTACTCCTACGAGCAGTACTTC.

The gene calls are TRBV4-3 and TRBJ2-3, with 7 bases aligning to TRBD1. Germline CDR1 is LGHNA and CDR2 is YSLEER. V shed 0 bases and J 5 bases; nucleotides not matched to a gene: 8. This CDR3 is 16 amino acids long. The CDR3 spells CASSQETGAALDTQYF. The CDR3 DNA reads TGCGCCAGCAGCCAAGAAACAGGGGCAGCATTAGATACGCAGTATTTT.

This clonotype was detected many times. The chain uses TRBV20-1 and TRBJ2-2, with D maybe TRBD2 (6 bases). Germline CDR1 and CDR2: DFQATT and SNEGSKA (reference sequence). The V gene lost 1 base and the J gene lost 6 bases, with 12 bases spanning the gap. The CDR3 is 14 residues long. The CDR3 protein is CSARGRLDAGELFF. The CDR3 DNA sequence: TGCAGTGCTAGAGGGCGACTAGATGCCGGGGAGCTGTTTTTT.

This clonotype was counted many times. The chain carries TRBV7-8 and TRBJ2-4; D may be TRBD2 (6 bases). This CDR3 is built from 19 residues. V was shortened by 3 bases and J by 0 bases, with 21 bases between the two germline ends. CDR1 and CDR2 from the germline V gene are SGHVS and FQNEAQ. CDR3 nucleotides: TGTGCCAGCAGCTTGAGAAGGCGGGACGGAAGAGAAGCCAAAAACATTCAGTACTTC. Protein sequence: CASSLRRRDGREAKNIQYF.

This clonotype was seen ten or more times. In DNA form, the CDR3 reads TGTGCCAGCAGTTACCTCCACGGGGCTAAGTACGAGCAGTACTTC. Protein sequence: CASSYLHGAKYEQYF. The V and J genes are TRBV6-2 or TRBV6-3 and TRBJ2-7; TRBD1 or TRBD2 may be the D gene (5 bases each). CDR3 length: 15 amino acids. Deletions cut 2 bases from V and 4 bases from J, with 15 bases between. From germline, CDR1 is MNHEY and CDR2 SVGEGT.

This clonotype showed up many times. This sequence joins TRBV5-1 and TRBJ2-3, with 8 bases identical to TRBD2. The CDR3 has 18 residues. Losses at the gene ends were 0 bases for V and 0 bases for J; bases not matched to a gene: 9. Germline CDR1 SGHRS, CDR2 YFSETQ. The CDR3 protein is CASSLGRGAGRSTDTQYF. The DNA for the CDR3 is TGCGCCAGCAGCTTGGGGCGGGGGGCCGGCCGAAGCACAGATACGCAGTATTTT.

The table lists this clonotype with many counts. The CDR3 DNA reads as TGTGCCAGCAGACCTGGACTAGCGAAGGAGACCCAGTACTTC. Amino acids: CASRPGLAKETQYF. The J gene is TRBJ2-5, the V gene TRBV2, with 9 nucleotides matching TRBD2. The CDR3 is made up of 14 amino acids. From germline, CDR1 is SNHLY and CDR2 FYNNEI. V was pared by 6 bases and J by 5 bases, with 7 bases of the junction left unmatched.

This clonotype was detected a few times. The chain carries TRBV24-1 and TRBJ2-3; TRBD2 matches 11 bases. Germline V gene lookup returns CDR1 KGHDR and CDR2 SFDVKD. CDR3 length: 16 amino acids. V was clipped by 3 bases and J by 4 bases; unmatched bases: 5. The CDR3 loop reads CATSDLAGGRSDTQYF. CDR3 sequence (DNA): TGTGCCACCAGTGATCTAGCGGGGGGCCGTTCAGATACGCAGTATTTT.

In its sample, this clonotype was seen many times. The CDR3 loop reads CATSDTQFKGVIGEQFF. In DNA form, the CDR3 reads TGTGCCACCAGTGATACGCAATTCAAAGGGGTAATAGGTGAGCAGTTCTTC. V usage is TRBV24-1 and J usage is TRBJ2-1, with D possibly being TRBD1 (5 bases). The CDR3 sequence is 17 residues long. The germline gives CDR1 KGHDR, CDR2 SFDVKD. V was shortened by 3 bases and J by 9 bases, with 23 bases between the two germline ends.

This clonotype was seen ten or more times. In DNA, the CDR3 is TGTGCCATCAGTCCACGACAGGCGGCGAACACTGAAGCTTTCTTT. This codes for CAISPRQAANTEAFF. The chain carries TRBV10-3 and TRBJ1-1; weak D call: TRBD1 (6 bases). V dropped 5 bases and J dropped 1 base, with 14 bases sitting between them. The CDR3 is 15 amino acids. Germline V gene data show CDR1 as ENHRY and CDR2 as SYGVKD.

V usage is TRBV6-5 and J usage is TRBJ2-7; unclear D gene. The germline gives CDR1 MNHEY, CDR2 SVGAGI. V lost 2 bases, J lost 3 bases, and 14 bases lay in between. This CDR3 is built from 15 residues. For the CDR3, the DNA is TGTGCCAGCAGTTACGGCACCCCAGAAGGCTACGAGCAGTACTTC. The encoded protein is CASSYGTPEGYEQYF.

The sample holds a few counts of this clonotype. A much larger clone sits a single nucleotide away, making a read error possible. V is TRBV5-1 and J is TRBJ2-2; D perhaps matches TRBD2 (5 bases). Deletions cut 2 bases from V and 7 bases from J, with 12 bases between. This CDR3 comprises 14 residues. CDR1 and CDR2 (germline): SGHRS, YFSETQ. The CDR3 region has the DNA TGCGCCAGCAGCTTTGACGGCGGGCTCGGGGAGCTGTTTTTT. Its translation: CASSFDGGLGELFF.